These 27 T cell receptor beta chains came from one sample sequenced in a study of CD39 and CD103 CD8 tumor-infiltrating T cells. Clones were read by immunoSEQ multiplex PCR, and TCRdb kept only the in-frame ones, dropping some. The sample comprises roughly 15,000 clones, 75% to 95% of which are singletons, and 4.3% rests with the top ten. What was sequenced was CD8+ T cells sorted from blood. Subset denoted: total memory CD8 T cells (CD45RA-CCR7+/-) from blood or uninvolved lymph node. Receptors originate from a human donor with head and neck squamous cell carcinoma.

CDR3 nucleotide sequence: TGTGCCAGCAGCTCCAGAAACACTGAAGCTTTCTTT. Protein sequence: CASSSRNTEAFF. The chain links TRBV5-4 to TRBJ1-1, with D hard to call. The CDR3 extends over 12 amino acids. Trimming took off 3 bases at V and 2 bases at J, with 5 bases between the two ends. Germline V gene sequence: CDR1 SGHNT, CDR2 YYREEE (reference sequence).

This clone was counted between two and nine times. The J gene is TRBJ2-7, the V gene TRBV18; TRBD1 matches 7 bases. Germline V gives CDR1 KGHSH, CDR2 LQKENI. Trimming removed 0 bases from V and 3 bases from J; junction bases left unmatched: 14. This CDR3 is 18 amino acids long. The CDR3 DNA reads as TGTGCCAGCTCACCACCGCTGGACAGGCGATCAGGCTTCTACGAGCAGTACTTC. The encoded protein is CASSPPLDRRSGFYEQYF.

V is TRBV2 and J is TRBJ2-7; D not certain. The CDR3 is 14 amino acids. Looked up from germline, CDR1 is SNHLY and CDR2 is FYNNEI. V gave up 1 base and J gave up 2 bases, with 9 bases separating them. CDR3 DNA sequence: TGTGCCAGCAGTGAAGTCTTGGGCACCTACGAGCAGTACTTC. Protein sequence: CASSEVLGTYEQYF.

The CDR3 DNA reads as TGCGCCAGCAGCTCCCGACAGGGTGCCGGGGAGCTGTTTTTT. Its protein product is CASSSRQGAGELFF. The gene calls are TRBV5-1 and TRBJ2-2, with TRBD1 matching 7 bases. The germline V gene encodes CDR1 SGHRS and CDR2 YFSETQ. The V segment lost 3 bases and the J segment 6 bases; nucleotides outside the gene matches: 5. The CDR3 contains 14 residues.

This chain uses TRBV15 with TRBJ1-4; TRBD1 matches 9 bases. The V gene's germline CDR1 is LNHNV and CDR2 YYDKDF (reference sequence). This CDR3 spans 17 amino acids. With V trimmed by 3 bases and J by 7 bases, 12 bases remained unmatched. This chain's CDR3 is CATSSAGPGQGGEKLFF. CDR3 DNA sequence: TGTGCCACCAGCAGTGCGGGCCCGGGACAGGGCGGTGAAAAACTGTTTTTT.

This clone has just a few counts. The rearrangement uses TRBV9 and TRBJ1-2; perhaps TRBD1 as D (5 bases). There are 12 residues in the CDR3. The V end was cut by 3 bases, the J end by 6 bases, with 9 bases between. The germline V gene has CDR1 SGDLS and CDR2 YYNGEE. In DNA, the CDR3 is TGTGCCAGCAGCGCACAGGACCATGGCTACACCTTC. Amino acids: CASSAQDHGYTF.

The rearrangement links TRBV10-3 to TRBJ1-1; unclear D gene. CDR3 length equals 13 residues. Germline loops: CDR1 ENHRY, CDR2 SYGVKD. Trimming cost V 2 bases and J 6 bases, with 10 bases left between them. The DNA for the CDR3 is TGTGCCATCAGTGAGAGTTATGGGGCTGAAGCTTTCTTT. Protein: CAISESYGAEAFF.

The genes are TRBV29-1 and TRBJ1-2; maybe TRBD1 (5 bases). Trimming took 6 bases from V and 8 from J, leaving 19 bases between them. Germline V gene lookup returns CDR1 SQVTM and CDR2 ANQGSEA. CDR3 length equals 13 residues. The CDR3, as DNA: TGCAGCGTCGCCGGGGCTCGCGAGGCGGGCTACACCTTC. This encodes CSVAGAREAGYTF.

This chain uses TRBV7-9 with TRBJ1-5; no reliable D call. The CDR3 totals 15 residues. Germline V gene lookup returns CDR1 SEHNR and CDR2 FQNEAQ (reference sequence). V gave up 6 bases and J gave up 4 bases, with 16 bases separating them. In nucleotides, the CDR3 is TGTGCCAGCAGTAATTGGGTGGGGTCGAATCAGCCCCAGCATTTT. Translating gives CASSNWVGSNQPQHF.

The chain combines TRBV15 with TRBJ2-1; TRBD2 aligns across 8 bases. The trim removed 5 bases at V and 8 bases at J, leaving 11 bases unmatched. This CDR3 has 15 residues. The V gene's germline CDR1 is LNHNV and CDR2 YYDKDF (reference sequence). CDR3 sequence: CATSLRGLVEDEQFF. CDR3 sequence (DNA): TGTGCCACCAGCTTACGGGGACTAGTGGAGGATGAGCAGTTCTTC. The whole variable domain, filled in from reference TRBV15 and TRBJ2-1, reads DAMVIQNPRYQVTQFGKPVTLSCSQTLNHNVMYWYQQKSSQAPKLLFHYYDKDFNNEADTPDNFQSRRPNTSFCFLDIRSPGLGDTAMYLCATSLRGLVEDEQFFGPGTRLTVL.

The rearrangement joins TRBV19 to TRBJ1-1, with D possibly matching TRBD1 (6 bases). Germline-derived CDR1 and CDR2 are LNHDA and SQIVND (reference sequence). There are 12 residues in the CDR3. V was pared by 5 bases and J by 6 bases, with 10 bases between. CDR3 coding DNA: TGTGCCAGTAGTCCGGGGACACCTGAAGCTTTCTTT. Encoded protein: CASSPGTPEAFF.

V is TRBV19 and J is TRBJ1-1; D is unclear. The CDR3 covers 13 residues. Germline V CDR1 and CDR2: LNHDA, SQIVND (reference sequence). The V and J ends lost 6 bases and 2 bases respectively, with 10 bases between them. CDR3 region: CASRHQVNTEAFF. In nucleotides, the CDR3 is TGTGCCAGTAGGCATCAGGTCAACACTGAAGCTTTCTTT.

The V call is TRBV9, the J call TRBJ2-7, with D perhaps given as TRBD1 or TRBD2 (7 bases each). The germline V and J ends were trimmed by 4 bases and 2 bases, with 16 bases remaining between them. In germline, CDR1 is SGDLS, CDR2 YYNGEE. CDR3 length: 15 amino acids. The CDR3 reads CASSQGGGAPYEQYF. CDR3 coding DNA: TGTGCCAGCAGCCAGGGGGGGGGCGCACCCTACGAGCAGTACTTC.

The chain combines TRBV28 with TRBJ1-1; D is uncertain. Per the germline V gene, CDR1 is MDHEN and CDR2 is SYDVKM. This CDR3 spans 13 amino acids. Trimming removed 3 bases at V and 1 base at J, with 6 bases between. The CDR3 protein is CASSFSPNTEAFF. In DNA form, the CDR3 reads TGTGCCAGCAGTTTTAGTCCGAACACTGAAGCTTTCTTT.

This chain connects TRBV13 to TRBJ1-5; D uncertain. V was shortened by 4 bases and J by 6 bases, with 7 bases between the two germline ends. Germline-derived CDR1 and CDR2 are PRHDT and FYEKMQ (reference sequence). The CDR3 has 12 residues. CDR3 bases: TGTGCCAGCAGCTCCCTGGGTCAGCCCCAGCATTTT. The encoded protein is CASSSLGQPQHF.

This clone was counted once. This chain uses TRBV28 with TRBJ1-6; no firm D call. V lost 2 bases and J 7 bases, leaving 9 bases between the germline ends. There are 14 residues in the CDR3. Germline CDR1 MDHEN, CDR2 SYDVKM. The CDR3 sequence is CASSLGGANSPLHF. The CDR3 coding sequence is TGTGCCAGCAGTTTAGGAGGCGCAAATTCACCCCTCCACTTT.

This clone has only one observation. This chain connects TRBV7-9 to TRBJ1-4, with D possibly TRBD1 on 6 matching bases. V was shortened by 2 bases and J by 7 bases, with 11 bases between the two germline ends. Germline CDR1 and CDR2: SEHNR and FQNEAQ (reference sequence). The CDR3 extends over 14 amino acids. The CDR3 loop is CASSLTGIGEKLFF. The CDR3 DNA follows: TGTGCCAGCAGCTTAACAGGGATTGGTGAAAAACTGTTTTTT.

This sequence joins TRBV27 and TRBJ1-2; tentatively, D is TRBD1 (6 bases). This CDR3 is built from 15 residues. V shed 5 bases and J shed 9 bases, with 22 bases lying between them. CDR1 and CDR2 (germline): MNHEY, SMNVEV (reference sequence). The CDR3 sequence: CASSQRDILLGSYTF. CDR3 DNA: TGTGCCAGCAGTCAAAGGGACATCTTACTCGGTAGCTACACCTTC.

This clone was detected a few times. The chain employs TRBV4-1 and TRBJ1-1; the match to TRBD1 covers 7 bases. Germline CDR1 and CDR2: MGHRA and YSYEKL. V trimming: 4 bases; J trimming: 8 bases; junction bases outside the gene matches: 7. This CDR3 has 13 amino acids. CDR3 nucleotide sequence: TGCGCCAGCAGCCTAGACAGGGCCCCAGAAGCTTTCTTT. Amino acids: CASSLDRAPEAFF.

The V call is TRBV4-1, the J call TRBJ1-4; perhaps TRBD1 as D (5 bases). The CDR3 is 16 residues long. Germline V gene sequence: CDR1 MGHRA, CDR2 YSYEKL. The V end lost 1 base, the J end lost 3 bases, and 12 bases lay between the germline ends. CDR3 bases: TGCGCCAGCAGCCAAGGATGGGGGGACTCTAATGAAAAACTGTTTTTT. Its protein is CASSQGWGDSNEKLFF.

The rearrangement joins TRBV19 to TRBJ1-5; D perhaps matches TRBD1 (6 bases). Deletions cut 5 bases from V and 6 bases from J, with 17 bases between. The CDR3 spans 15 residues. Germline V gives CDR1 LNHDA, CDR2 SQIVND (reference sequence). The DNA for the CDR3 is TGTGCCAGTAGTGTTACAGGGACTTGGACTCAGCCCCAGCATTTT. Protein: CASSVTGTWTQPQHF.

The chain recombines TRBV6-1 with TRBJ2-3; no clear D. The V gene's germline CDR1 is MNHNS and CDR2 SASEGT. V shed 10 bases and J shed 4 bases, with 9 bases lying between them. The CDR3 runs to 11 residues. The CDR3 sequence is CATMAADTQYF. The CDR3 region has the DNA TGTGCCACCATGGCGGCAGATACGCAGTATTTT.

The chain couples TRBV5-4 to TRBJ2-3, with TRBD2 identical over 10 bases. The CDR3 extends over 15 amino acids. The V gene's germline CDR1 is SGHNT and CDR2 YYREEE (reference sequence). Unmatched junction bases numbered 9, after V lost 7 bases and J lost 4 bases. The CDR3 sequence is CASLEAGGPPDTQYF. The CDR3 coding sequence is TGTGCCAGCCTAGAAGCGGGGGGGCCCCCAGATACGCAGTATTTT.

This clone was seen a single time. CDR3 sequence (DNA): TGTGCCAGCAGCTCGTTGACTAGCGGGGGCTCCCCAAGTCCGTTCTTC. Protein product: CASSSLTSGGSPSPFF. This chain connects TRBV7-9 to TRBJ2-1, with TRBD2 identical over 12 bases. The V segment lost 4 bases and the J segment 15 bases; nucleotides outside the gene matches: 16. The V gene's germline CDR1 is SEHNR and CDR2 FQNEAQ (reference sequence). The CDR3 length is 16 residues.

This clone has only one observation. The chain uses TRBV27 and TRBJ2-3; D gene ambiguous. The ends were cut back, 2 bases at V and 7 bases at J, with 4 bases in the middle. The CDR3 runs 11 residues. Germline V gives CDR1 MNHEY, CDR2 SMNVEV (reference sequence). CDR3 in DNA: TGTGCCAGCAGTTTAGCGAATACGCAGTATTTT. It encodes CASSLANTQYF.

The V gene is TRBV27, the J gene TRBJ2-1; D may correspond to TRBD1 or TRBD2 (5 bases each). The CDR3 covers 15 residues. Germline CDR1 reads MNHEY; CDR2 reads SMNVEV (reference sequence). V lost 5 bases, J lost 5 bases, and 16 bases lay in between. The CDR3 protein is CASSEWDGSDNEQFF. CDR3 nucleotide sequence: TGTGCCAGCAGTGAATGGGACGGATCCGACAATGAGCAGTTCTTC.

The chain links TRBV2 to TRBJ2-7; D call uncertain. Trimming removed 6 bases from V and 3 bases from J, with 3 bases in between. Germline assignment: CDR1 SNHLY and CDR2 FYNNEI. This CDR3 has 10 amino acids. The CDR3: CASRSYEQYF. CDR3 nucleotide sequence: TGTGCCAGCAGGAGCTACGAGCAGTACTTC.